In this sample, the clone carrying this TCR beta chain turned up a few times. Germline loops: CDR1 MNHEY, CDR2 SVGAGI. Trimming removed 5 bases at V and 5 bases at J, with 12 bases between. The CDR3 has 13 residues. Produced via immunoSEQ multiplex PCR; TCRdb's table is partial and in-frame only. Altogether fewer than 300,000 clones are present, around three quarters being singletons, with the ten largest covering about 3%. The data were taken from a study of blood T cell repertoires in COVID-19. V is TRBV6-5 and J is TRBJ1-1; D gene unclear. The sample was peripheral blood. The sequence was collected from a woman of 80 years or more with acute or convalescent COVID-19. CDR3 residues: CASSQQRGTEAFF. As DNA, the CDR3 is TGTGCCAGCAGTCAACAGCGAGGGACTGAAGCTTTCTTT.